This TCR beta chain was identified during a study of blood T cell repertoires in COVID-19 (dated by TCRdb to the early 2020s). Study-wide context: Samples from collaborators originated in the United States, Italy and Spain and spanned both the acute and convalescent phases of COVID-19. The samples were drawn from the first 160 participants of the ongoing ImmuneRACE study and from 1,200 or so subjects provided by 6 global collaborators. Deeply sampled blood TCRbeta repertoires from subjects exposed to, actively infected with, or recovered from COVID-19 were included in the dataset. The repertoires were released in a freely available public database meant as a resource for research on the immune response to SARS-CoV-2. Where available, HLA class I and class II types were obtained from metadata supplied by the sample provider rather than from assay-based typing. The prospective study material was composed of cDNA or gDNA derived from T cells, B-cell-depleted T cells, or PBMCs. The sample metadata nearly always contained a de-identified subject ID, COVID-19 status, age in years and sex. Summary of the overall study and its limitations: How much clinical and demographic metadata was included differed by source and by participant, and the metadata was provided uncurated.

In the prospective study, participants were roughly 18 to 89 years old, resided in 24 geographic areas of the United States, and were enrolled through a virtual design. Cohort assignment in the prospective study relied on participant-reported clinical history from a screening survey and a study questionnaire. ImmuneRACE Cohort 3 recovered participants were defined by two consecutive negative NP/OP PCR tests, healthcare professional clearance, or symptom resolution. In the prospective study, mobile phlebotomists collected whole blood, serum and a nasopharyngeal or oropharyngeal swab from each participant. Over a roughly 2-month period, participants in the prospective study had the option of providing additional blood draws and questionnaires. Prospective study blood samples were shipped either frozen or at room temperature before DNA extraction. TCRbeta CDR3 regions were amplified from genomic DNA by means of the immunoSEQ Assay, a bias-controlled multiplex PCR. The paper's data handling went like this. Nucleated cell counts per sample were estimated from amplification of reference gene primers within the assay. To quantify the absolute abundance of each unique TCRbeta CDR3 rearrangement, sequence reads were collapsed and filtered. For each sample, productive Simpson clonality was calculated by taking the square root of Simpson's diversity index across productive rearrangements. In its TCRdb copy, this immuneACCESS table keeps in-frame sequences only and misses some clones. Where compared with another copy, unresolved V genes explain less than half of these, and the others have no known cause. From that table come the V and J calls and clone size; the DNA was used to work out D and trimming. For this sample the table gives over 200,000 clones, of which around 90% were detected only once. The ten biggest clones cover more than 10% of the sample.

Its CDR3 holds 16 amino acids, cysteine through phenylalanine. Of the read, only the CDR3 DNA is kept; its 48 bases are in frame from base 1. The germline V gene (reference sequence) specifies SEHNR as CDR1 and FQNEAQ as CDR2. Trimming removed 0 bases from V and 4 bases from J, leaving 15 bases between the germline ends. As to this clone: The clone's antigen remains unknown. No per-base quality is available; no much larger clone lies one base away.

The V and J genes are TRBV7-9 and TRBJ1-2; the best D guess is TRBD1, with 5 bases matching. The TCR sequence derives from a man aged 25-45 years who had recovered from COVID-19. Specimen: PBMCs or T cells enriched from blood (not recorded which). DNA sequence: TGTGCCAGCAGCTTAGCCCGGGGGTCGGGGGGCTATGGCTACACCTTC. Its translation is CASSLARGSGGYGYTF. The full variable domain, with segments outside the CDR3 supplied by the reference TRBV7-9 and TRBJ1-2 proteins, appears as DTGVSQNPRHKITKRGQNVTFRCDPISEHNRLYWYRQTLGQGPEFLTYFQNEAQLEKSRLLSDRFSAERPKGSFSTLEIQRTEQGDSAMYLCASSLARGSGGYGYTFGSGTRLTVV.